This entry is about one T cell receptor (beta chain). The antigen is not known. PCR primers comprised 60 Vbeta and 13 Jbeta primers. Clones were sequenced by immunoSEQ multiplex PCR, and TCRdb holds only the in-frame ones, with some missing. The sample records 140,000 to 150,000 clones, roughly 80% being singletons. This entry belongs to a study of cytomegalovirus exposure and HLA in healthy donors. At the level of the study: Within an early data release were about 85 million unique TCRs drawn from HLA-typed donors. Notes on the study in general: In a later analysis, at a false discovery rate of 0.05, roughly 17,000 TCR beta sequences were associated with HLA alleles. CMV serostatus alone was available as immune exposure information. In presence/absence analyses, roughly uniform sequencing depth across donors was assumed.

The CDR3 is 15 residues long. Germline assignment: CDR1 SGHVS and CDR2 FQNEAQ. The V segment lost 2 bases and the J segment 3 bases; nucleotides outside the gene matches: 3. The source material was PBMCs. The origin of this receptor is a female donor in good health and CMV-seronegative. The chain recombines TRBV7-8 with TRBJ2-1; 8 bases are a match to TRBD2. The CDR3, as DNA: TGTGCCAGCAGCTTACAGGGACTAGTCTACAATGAGCAGTTCTTC. Translated, it gives CASSLQGLVYNEQFF.